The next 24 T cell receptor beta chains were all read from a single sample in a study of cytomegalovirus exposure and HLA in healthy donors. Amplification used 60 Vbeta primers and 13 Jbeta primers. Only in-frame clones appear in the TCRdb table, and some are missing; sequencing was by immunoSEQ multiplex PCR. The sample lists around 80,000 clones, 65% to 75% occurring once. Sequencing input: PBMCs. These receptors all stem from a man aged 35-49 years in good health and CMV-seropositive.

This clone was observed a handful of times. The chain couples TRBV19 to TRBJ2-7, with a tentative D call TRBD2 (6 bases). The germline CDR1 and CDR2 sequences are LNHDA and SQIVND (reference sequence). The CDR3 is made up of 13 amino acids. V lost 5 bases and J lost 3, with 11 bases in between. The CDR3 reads CASSAGTRYEQYF. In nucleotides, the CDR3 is TGTGCCAGTAGTGCCGGGACTCGCTACGAGCAGTACTTC. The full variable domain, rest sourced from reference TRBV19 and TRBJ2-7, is DGGITQSPKYLFRKEGQNVTLSCEQNLNHDAMYWYRQDPGQGLRLIYYSQIVNDFQKGDIAEGYSVSREKKESFPLTVTSAQKNPTAFYLCASSAGTRYEQYFGPGTRLTVT.

The CDR3 DNA reads TGCGCCAGCAGCTCCGGACAGGGGGACACTGAAGCTTTCTTT. Amino acid sequence: CASSSGQGDTEAFF. V gene TRBV5-1 combines with J gene TRBJ1-1, with TRBD1 identical over 10 bases. This CDR3 is built from 14 residues. Germline-derived CDR1 and CDR2 are SGHRS and YFSETQ. J lost 3 bases, V lost 3 bases, and 2 bases had no gene match.

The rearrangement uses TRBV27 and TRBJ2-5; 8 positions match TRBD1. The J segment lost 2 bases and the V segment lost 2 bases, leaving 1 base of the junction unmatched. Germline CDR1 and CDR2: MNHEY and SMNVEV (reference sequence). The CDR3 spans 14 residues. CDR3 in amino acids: CASSLDRGQETQYF. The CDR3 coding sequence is TGTGCCAGCAGTTTAGACAGGGGTCAAGAGACCCAGTACTTC.

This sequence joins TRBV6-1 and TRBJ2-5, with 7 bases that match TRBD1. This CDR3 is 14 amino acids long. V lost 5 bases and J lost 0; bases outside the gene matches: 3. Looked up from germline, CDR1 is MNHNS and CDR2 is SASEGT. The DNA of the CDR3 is TGTGCCAGCAGTTTTGACAGGGACCAAGAGACCCAGTACTTC. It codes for CASSFDRDQETQYF.

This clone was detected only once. CDR3 nucleotide sequence: TGTGCCTGGAGCGGTGGGCAGGGCAATCAGCCCCAGCATTTT. It codes for CAWSGGQGNQPQHF. V usage is TRBV30 and J usage is TRBJ1-5; D remains unclear. V lost 3 bases, J lost 2 bases, and 11 bases lay in between. The CDR3 is 14 amino acids. The germline CDR1 and CDR2 sequences are GTSNPN and SVGIG (reference sequence). Drawing the rest from reference TRBV30 and TRBJ1-5, the complete variable domain is SQTIHQWPATLVQPVGSPLSLECTVEGTSNPNLYWYRQAAGRGLQLLFYSVGIGQISSEVPQNLSASRPQDRQFILSSKKLLLSDSGFYLCAWSGGQGNQPQHFGDGTRLSIL.

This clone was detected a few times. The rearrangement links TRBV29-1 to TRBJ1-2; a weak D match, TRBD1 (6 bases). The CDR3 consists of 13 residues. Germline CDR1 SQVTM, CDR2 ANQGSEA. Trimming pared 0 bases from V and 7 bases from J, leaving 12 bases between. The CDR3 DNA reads TGCAGCGTTGAAGATTACCGCAGGGGTGGCTACACCTTC. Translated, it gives CSVEDYRRGGYTF.

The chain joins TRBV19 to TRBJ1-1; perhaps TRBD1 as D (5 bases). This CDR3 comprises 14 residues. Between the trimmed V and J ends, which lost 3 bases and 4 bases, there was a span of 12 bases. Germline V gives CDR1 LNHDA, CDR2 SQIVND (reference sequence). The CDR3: CASSMSWGGTEAFF. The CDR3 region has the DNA TGTGCCAGTAGTATGAGCTGGGGGGGCACTGAAGCTTTCTTT.

CDR3 nucleotides: TGTGCCAGTAGTCCCCCCGGGGGGCGCAACACTGAAGCTTTCTTT. It yields the protein CASSPPGGRNTEAFF. This chain links TRBV19 with TRBJ1-1; maybe TRBD1 (6 bases). CDR3 length: 15 residues. Trimming cost V 5 bases and J 2 bases, with 15 bases left between them. Germline values: CDR1 LNHDA, CDR2 SQIVND (reference sequence). The entire variable domain, with the rest obtained from reference TRBV19 and TRBJ1-1, is as follows: DGGITQSPKYLFRKEGQNVTLSCEQNLNHDAMYWYRQDPGQGLRLIYYSQIVNDFQKGDIAEGYSVSREKKESFPLTVTSAQKNPTAFYLCASSPPGGRNTEAFFGQGTRLTVV.

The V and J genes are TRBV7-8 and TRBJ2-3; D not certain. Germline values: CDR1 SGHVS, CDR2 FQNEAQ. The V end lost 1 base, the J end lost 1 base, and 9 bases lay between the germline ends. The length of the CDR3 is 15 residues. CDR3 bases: TGTGCCAGCAGCTTAGTACACCCTGGCACAGATACGCAGTATTTT. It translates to CASSLVHPGTDTQYF.

The CDR3 region has the DNA TGTGCTAGTGGAAAAGGGGGCGAGAACACTGAAGCTTTCTTT. Translation: CASGKGGENTEAFF. V gene TRBV12-5 combines with J gene TRBJ1-1, with 7 bases that match TRBD1. Germline loops: CDR1 LGHNT, CDR2 FRNRAP. Trimming at V came to 6 bases and at J to 1 base, leaving 5 bases not matched to a gene. This CDR3 has 14 amino acids.

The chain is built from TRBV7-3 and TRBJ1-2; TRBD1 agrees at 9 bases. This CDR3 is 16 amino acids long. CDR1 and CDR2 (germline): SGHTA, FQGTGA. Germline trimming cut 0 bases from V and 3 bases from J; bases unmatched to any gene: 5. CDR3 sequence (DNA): TGTGCCAGCAGCTTAACCACAGGGGGCAGGGACTATGGCTACACCTTC. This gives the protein CASSLTTGGRDYGYTF.

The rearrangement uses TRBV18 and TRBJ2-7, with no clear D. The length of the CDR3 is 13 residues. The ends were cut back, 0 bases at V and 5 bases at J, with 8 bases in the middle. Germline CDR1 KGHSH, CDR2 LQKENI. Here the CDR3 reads CASSPPVGNEQYF. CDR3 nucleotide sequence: TGTGCCAGCTCACCACCGGTTGGCAACGAGCAGTACTTC.

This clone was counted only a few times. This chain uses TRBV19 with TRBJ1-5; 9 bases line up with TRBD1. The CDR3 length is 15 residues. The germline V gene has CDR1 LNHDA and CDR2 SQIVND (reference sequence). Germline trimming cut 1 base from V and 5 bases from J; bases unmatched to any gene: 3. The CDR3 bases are TGTGCCAGTAGTATAGGGACAGGGGAGGATCAGCCCCAGCATTTT. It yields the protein CASSIGTGEDQPQHF. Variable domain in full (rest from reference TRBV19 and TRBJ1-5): DGGITQSPKYLFRKEGQNVTLSCEQNLNHDAMYWYRQDPGQGLRLIYYSQIVNDFQKGDIAEGYSVSREKKESFPLTVTSAQKNPTAFYLCASSIGTGEDQPQHFGDGTRLSIL.

CDR3 protein: CASRFRTGGDEQFF. The CDR3 nucleotides read TGTGCCAGCAGGTTCCGGACAGGGGGAGATGAGCAGTTCTTC. The J gene is TRBJ2-1, the V gene TRBV7-9; TRBD1 agrees at 10 bases. Germline V gives CDR1 SEHNR, CDR2 FQNEAQ (reference sequence). This CDR3 comprises 14 residues. Trimming took 6 bases from V and 8 from J; bases not matched to a gene: 7.

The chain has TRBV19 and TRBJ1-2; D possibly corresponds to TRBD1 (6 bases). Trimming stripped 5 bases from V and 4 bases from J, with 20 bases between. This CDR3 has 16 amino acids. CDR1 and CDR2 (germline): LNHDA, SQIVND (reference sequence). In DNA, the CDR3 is TGTGCCAGTAGTCCGGACAGTCGCTATTCGGTCTATGGCTACACCTTC. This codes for CASSPDSRYSVYGYTF.

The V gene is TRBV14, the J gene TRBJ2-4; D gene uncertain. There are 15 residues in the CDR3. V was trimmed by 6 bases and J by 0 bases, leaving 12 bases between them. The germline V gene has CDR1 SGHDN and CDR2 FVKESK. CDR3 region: CASSSQQLAKNIQYF. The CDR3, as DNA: TGTGCCAGCAGTTCACAGCAACTAGCCAAAAACATTCAGTACTTC.

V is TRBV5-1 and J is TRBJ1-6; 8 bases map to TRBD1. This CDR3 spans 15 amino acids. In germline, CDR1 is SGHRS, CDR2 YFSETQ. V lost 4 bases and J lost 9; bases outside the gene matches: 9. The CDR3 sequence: CASSQGQAVGSPLHF. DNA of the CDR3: TGCGCCAGCAGCCAGGGACAGGCCGTGGGTTCACCCCTCCACTTT.

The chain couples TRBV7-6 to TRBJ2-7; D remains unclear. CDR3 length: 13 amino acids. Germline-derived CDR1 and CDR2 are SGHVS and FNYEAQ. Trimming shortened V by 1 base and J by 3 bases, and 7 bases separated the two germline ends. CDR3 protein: CASSLDSYYEQYF. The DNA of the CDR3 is TGTGCCAGCAGCTTAGACAGTTACTACGAGCAGTACTTC.

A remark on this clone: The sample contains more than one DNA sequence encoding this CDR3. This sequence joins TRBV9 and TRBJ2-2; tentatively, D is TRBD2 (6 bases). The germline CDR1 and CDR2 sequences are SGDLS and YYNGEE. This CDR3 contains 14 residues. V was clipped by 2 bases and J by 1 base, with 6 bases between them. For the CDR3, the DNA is TGTGCCAGCAGCGTCGGGGGGAACACCGGGGAGCTGTTTTTT. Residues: CASSVGGNTGELFF.

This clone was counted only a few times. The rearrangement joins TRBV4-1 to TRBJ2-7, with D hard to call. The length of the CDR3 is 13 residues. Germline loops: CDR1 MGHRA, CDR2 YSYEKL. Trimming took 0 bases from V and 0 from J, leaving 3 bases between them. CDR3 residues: CASSQELSYEQYF. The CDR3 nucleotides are TGCGCCAGCAGCCAAGAACTCTCCTACGAGCAGTACTTC.

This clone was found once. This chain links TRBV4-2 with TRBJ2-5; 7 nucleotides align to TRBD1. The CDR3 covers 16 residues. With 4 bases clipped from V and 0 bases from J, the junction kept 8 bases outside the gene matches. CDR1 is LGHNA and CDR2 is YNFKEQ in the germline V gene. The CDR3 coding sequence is TGTGCCAGCAGCCTAGGGGACAGAATGAACCAAGAGACCCAGTACTTC. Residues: CASSLGDRMNQETQYF.

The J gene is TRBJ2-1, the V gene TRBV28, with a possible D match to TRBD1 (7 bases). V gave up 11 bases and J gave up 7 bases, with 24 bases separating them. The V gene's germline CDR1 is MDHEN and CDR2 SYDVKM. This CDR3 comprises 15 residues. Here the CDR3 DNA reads TGTGCCCATCAGGGGGGCAGGGGTGGATCGAATGAGCAGTTCTTC. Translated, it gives CAHQGGRGGSNEQFF.

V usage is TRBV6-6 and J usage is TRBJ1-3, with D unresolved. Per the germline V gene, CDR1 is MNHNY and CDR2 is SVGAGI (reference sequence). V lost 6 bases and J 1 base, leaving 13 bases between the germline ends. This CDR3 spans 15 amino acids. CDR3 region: CASSKTDTSGNTIYF. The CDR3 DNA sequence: TGTGCCAGCAGCAAGACTGATACATCTGGAAACACCATATATTTT.

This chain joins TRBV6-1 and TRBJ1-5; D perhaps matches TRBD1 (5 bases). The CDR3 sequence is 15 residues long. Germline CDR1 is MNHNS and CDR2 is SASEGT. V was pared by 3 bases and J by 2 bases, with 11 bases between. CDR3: CASSEGEAGNQPQHF. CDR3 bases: TGTGCCAGCAGTGAGGGGGAGGCGGGCAATCAGCCCCAGCATTTT.